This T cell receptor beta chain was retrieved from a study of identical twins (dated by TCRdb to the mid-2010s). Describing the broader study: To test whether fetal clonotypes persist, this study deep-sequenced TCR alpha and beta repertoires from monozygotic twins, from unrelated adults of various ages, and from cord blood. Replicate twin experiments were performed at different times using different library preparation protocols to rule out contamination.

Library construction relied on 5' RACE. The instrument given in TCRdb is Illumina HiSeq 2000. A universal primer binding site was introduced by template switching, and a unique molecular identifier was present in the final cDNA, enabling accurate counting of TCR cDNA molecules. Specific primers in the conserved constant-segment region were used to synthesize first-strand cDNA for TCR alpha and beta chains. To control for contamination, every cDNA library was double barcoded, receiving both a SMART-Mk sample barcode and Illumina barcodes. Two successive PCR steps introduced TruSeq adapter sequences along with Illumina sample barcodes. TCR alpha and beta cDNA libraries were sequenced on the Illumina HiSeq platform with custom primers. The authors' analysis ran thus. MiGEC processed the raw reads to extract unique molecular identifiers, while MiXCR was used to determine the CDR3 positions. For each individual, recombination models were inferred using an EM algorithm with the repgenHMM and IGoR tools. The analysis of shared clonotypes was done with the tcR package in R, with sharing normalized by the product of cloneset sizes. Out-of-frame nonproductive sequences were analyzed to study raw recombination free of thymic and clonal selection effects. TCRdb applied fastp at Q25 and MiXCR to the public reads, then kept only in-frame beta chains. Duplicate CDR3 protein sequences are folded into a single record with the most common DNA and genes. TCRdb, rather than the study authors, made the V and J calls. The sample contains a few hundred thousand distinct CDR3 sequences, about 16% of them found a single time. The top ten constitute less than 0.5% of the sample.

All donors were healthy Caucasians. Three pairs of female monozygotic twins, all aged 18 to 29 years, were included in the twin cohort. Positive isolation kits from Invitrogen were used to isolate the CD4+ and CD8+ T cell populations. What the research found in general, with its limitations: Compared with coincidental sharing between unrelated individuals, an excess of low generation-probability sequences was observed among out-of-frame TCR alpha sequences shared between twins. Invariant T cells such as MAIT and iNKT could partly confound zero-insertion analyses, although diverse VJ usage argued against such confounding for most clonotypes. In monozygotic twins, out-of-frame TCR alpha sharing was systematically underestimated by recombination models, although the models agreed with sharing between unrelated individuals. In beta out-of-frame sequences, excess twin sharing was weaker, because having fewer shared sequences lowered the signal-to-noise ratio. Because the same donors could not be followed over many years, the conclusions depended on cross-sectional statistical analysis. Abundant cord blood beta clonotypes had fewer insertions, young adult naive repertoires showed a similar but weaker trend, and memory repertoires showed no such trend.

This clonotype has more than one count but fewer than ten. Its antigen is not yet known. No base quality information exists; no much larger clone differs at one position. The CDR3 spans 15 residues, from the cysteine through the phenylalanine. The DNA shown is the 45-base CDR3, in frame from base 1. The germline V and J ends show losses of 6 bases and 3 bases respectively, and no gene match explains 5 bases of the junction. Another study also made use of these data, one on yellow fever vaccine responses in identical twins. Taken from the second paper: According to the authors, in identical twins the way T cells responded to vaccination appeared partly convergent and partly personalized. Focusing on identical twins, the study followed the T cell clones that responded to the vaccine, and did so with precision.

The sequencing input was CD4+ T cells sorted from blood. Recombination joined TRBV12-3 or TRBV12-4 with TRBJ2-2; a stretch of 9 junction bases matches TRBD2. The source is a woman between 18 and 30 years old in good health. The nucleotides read TGTGCCAGCAGAAAGGGACTAGCTCACACCGGGGAGCTGTTTTTT. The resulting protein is CASRKGLAHTGELFF.